Detailed here is one T cell receptor (beta chain). CDR3 size: 14 residues. The V end was cut by 7 bases, the J end by 0 bases, with 12 bases between. Germline CDR1 and CDR2: MDHEN and SYDVKM. Profiling relied on immunoSEQ multiplex PCR, and the TCRdb table lists in-frame clones only, not all of them. The sample lists 550,000 to 850,000 clones; over 55% were seen once. The data derive from a study of shared clonotypes between healthy human individuals. The receptor's source is a woman between 25 and 40 years old in good health. The chain joins TRBV28 to TRBJ1-1; no clear D. The specimen sequenced was memory CD4+ T cells sorted from blood. This sample's subset: CD45RA-negative fraction. The CDR3 protein is CASTMFGMNTEAFF. Here the CDR3 DNA reads TGTGCCAGCACCATGTTTGGTATGAACACTGAAGCTTTCTTT.